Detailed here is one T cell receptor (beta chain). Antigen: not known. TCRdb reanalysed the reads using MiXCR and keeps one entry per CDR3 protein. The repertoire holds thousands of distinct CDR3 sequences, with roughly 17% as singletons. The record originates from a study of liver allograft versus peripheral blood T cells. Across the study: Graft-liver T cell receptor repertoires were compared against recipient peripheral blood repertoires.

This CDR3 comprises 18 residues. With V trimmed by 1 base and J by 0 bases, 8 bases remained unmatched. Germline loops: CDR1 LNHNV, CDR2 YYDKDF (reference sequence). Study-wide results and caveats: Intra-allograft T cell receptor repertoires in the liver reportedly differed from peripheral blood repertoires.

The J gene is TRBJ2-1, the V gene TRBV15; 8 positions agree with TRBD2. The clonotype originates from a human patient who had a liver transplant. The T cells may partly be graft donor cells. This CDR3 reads CATSRGRGAIGSYNEQFF. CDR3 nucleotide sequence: TGTGCCACCAGCAGAGGGCGGGGGGCCATAGGCTCCTACAATGAGCAGTTCTTC.